Below, 2 T cell receptor beta chains from the same sample are listed, as sequenced in a study of CD8 T cells in ankylosing spondylitis. In TCRdb, the 5' RACE reads were re-called with MiXCR into one record per CDR3 protein. The repertoire holds around 35,000 distinct CDR3 sequences, 8% to 13% seen once, with 20% in the top ten. The material sequenced was synovial fluid, either unsorted or a sorted T cell fraction (not recorded which). Receptor source: a male donor with ankylosing spondylitis.

In this sample, this clonotype turned up a few times. The chain combines TRBV7-3 with TRBJ2-3; no clear D. Germline-derived CDR1 and CDR2 are SGHTA and FQGTGA. There are 14 residues in the CDR3. Trimming cost V 5 bases and J 4 bases, with 13 bases left between them. The CDR3 DNA sequence: TGTGCCAGCAGCGCCGGATCAGGCCCAGATACGCAGTATTTT. This codes for CASSAGSGPDTQYF.

This chain connects TRBV20-1 to TRBJ2-1, with 10 bases aligning to TRBD2. The CDR3 runs to 15 residues. V was clipped by 3 bases and J by 4 bases; unmatched bases: 6. The germline gives CDR1 DFQATT, CDR2 SNEGSKA (reference sequence). The CDR3 DNA reads TGCAGTGCTAGGAGGCTAGCGGGAGTTTACAATGAGCAGTTCTTC. Protein: CSARRLAGVYNEQFF.